A single sample gave rise to the 28 T cell receptor beta chains below, sequenced in a study of T cells after yellow fever vaccination. MiXCR, applied by TCRdb to the 5' RACE reads, yields one record per CDR3 protein. The table shows some 600,000 distinct CDR3 sequences, with around 17% occurring only once. Sample: PBMCs, taken 5 days after the first yellow fever vaccination. These receptors were obtained from a young man who received the YFV17D yellow fever vaccine.

In this sample, this clonotype turned up a few times. V gene TRBV28 combines with J gene TRBJ2-3; TRBD2 is a possible D gene (6 bases). The CDR3 runs to 18 residues. Germline CDR1 is MDHEN and CDR2 is SYDVKM. V shed 4 bases and J shed 1 base, with 21 bases lying between them. Here the CDR3 DNA reads TGTGCCAGCAGTTCCCCATCGGGAGAGTGGGTGGGCACAGATACGCAGTATTTT. Translation: CASSSPSGEWVGTDTQYF.

The rearrangement joins TRBV7-8 to TRBJ1-1, with a possible D match to TRBD1 (5 bases). V was trimmed by 1 base and J by 2 bases, leaving 14 bases between them. The CDR3 is made up of 16 amino acids. The germline V gene has CDR1 SGHVS and CDR2 FQNEAQ. The CDR3 nucleotides are TGTGCCAGCAGCTTAGGTGGAGTCGACAGCAACACTGAAGCTTTCTTT. This sequence encodes CASSLGGVDSNTEAFF.

This clonotype has a count of ten or more. The rearrangement uses TRBV4-2 and TRBJ1-1; 8 positions match TRBD1. V lost 5 bases, J lost 5 bases, and 7 bases stayed unmatched. The CDR3 is 14 amino acids. CDR1 and CDR2 (germline): LGHNA, YNFKEQ. The CDR3 nucleotides read TGTGCCAGCAGCACCACAGGGGGAAGTACTGAAGCTTTCTTT. This sequence encodes CASSTTGGSTEAFF.

The J gene is TRBJ1-1, the V gene TRBV12-3 or TRBV12-4; TRBD1 might be the D (5 bases). V was trimmed by 6 bases and J by 8 bases, leaving 22 bases between them. The CDR3 extends over 15 amino acids. In nucleotides, the CDR3 is TGTGCCAGCAGCTCAGGGCTGTCCCCACCCCCCGAAGCTTTCTTT. Translating gives CASSSGLSPPPEAFF.

This clonotype has a handful of counts. V and J are TRBV20-1 and TRBJ2-1; the match to TRBD2 covers 8 bases. This CDR3 spans 14 amino acids. The germline gives CDR1 DFQATT, CDR2 SNEGSKA (reference sequence). V was clipped by 1 base and J by 10 bases; unmatched bases: 9. The CDR3 DNA reads TGCAGTGCTAGAGCTACGGGGGGGCCTTACGAGCAGTTCTTC. Amino acids: CSARATGGPYEQFF.

In DNA, the CDR3 is TGTGCCAGCAGCCATTTACGGGACATGGGCGATCAGCCCCAGCATTTT. Translation: CASSHLRDMGDQPQHF. The chain uses TRBV6-1 and TRBJ1-5; possible D gene TRBD1, 6 bases. Germline CDR1 MNHNS, CDR2 SASEGT. V gave up 6 bases and J gave up 5 bases, with 20 bases separating them. The CDR3 runs 16 residues.

V usage is TRBV7-2 and J usage is TRBJ2-1; 9 nucleotides align to TRBD2. V lost 5 bases, J lost 4 bases, and 9 bases stayed unmatched. This CDR3 has 16 residues. The germline gives CDR1 SGHTA, CDR2 FQGNSA. The DNA for the CDR3 is TGTGCCAGCAGCCCAGGCCCTAGCGGGACATACAATGAGCAGTTCTTC. It codes for CASSPGPSGTYNEQFF.

V is TRBV4-1 and J is TRBJ1-5; 7 bases fit TRBD1. V shed 1 base and J 4 bases; nucleotides not matched to a gene: 10. Germline CDR1 and CDR2: MGHRA and YSYEKL. The CDR3 runs 17 residues. CDR3 protein: CASSQGGRGGRNQPQHF. DNA of the CDR3: TGCGCCAGCAGCCAAGGAGGCAGGGGGGGACGAAATCAGCCCCAGCATTTT.

The V gene is TRBV7-3, the J gene TRBJ2-1, with D perhaps matching TRBD2 (6 bases). Germline V gene data show CDR1 as SGHTA and CDR2 as FQGTGA. The CDR3 covers 18 residues. Between the trimmed V and J ends, which lost 2 bases and 0 bases, there was a span of 17 bases. CDR3 residues: CASSLGMGLPASYNEQFF. The CDR3 DNA sequence: TGTGCCAGCAGCTTAGGTATGGGACTCCCCGCCTCCTACAATGAGCAGTTCTTC. The variable domain in full, completed from reference TRBV7-3 and TRBJ2-1, reads GAGVSQTPSNKVTEKGKYVELRCDPISGHTALYWYRQSLGQGPEFLIYFQGTGAADDSGLPNDRFFAVRPEGSVSTLKIQRTERGDSAVYLCASSLGMGLPASYNEQFFGPGTRLTVL.

For the CDR3, the DNA is TGTGCCAGCAGCTTCGGACTTCAGGGAGCGGACGAGCAGTACTTC. The encoded protein is CASSFGLQGADEQYF. The chain employs TRBV5-6 and TRBJ2-7, with D perhaps being TRBD1 or TRBD2 (5 bases each). Trimming stripped 2 bases from V and 5 bases from J, with 17 bases between. Germline CDR1 is SGHDT and CDR2 is YYEEEE. There are 15 residues in the CDR3.

The gene calls are TRBV5-1 and TRBJ2-1; D is uncertain. Trimming left V 4 bases short and J 5 bases short, with 13 bases between. Germline V gene lookup returns CDR1 SGHRS and CDR2 YFSETQ. The CDR3 has 14 residues. This CDR3 reads CASSGAAAHNEQFF. The DNA for the CDR3 is TGCGCCAGCAGCGGCGCGGCAGCCCACAATGAGCAGTTCTTC.

This clonotype was picked up a small number of times. This chain links TRBV20-1 with TRBJ2-5; 10 bases line up with TRBD2. The junction had 0 bases not matched to a gene; V was cut back by 0 bases and J by 11 bases. Germline CDR1 and CDR2: DFQATT and SNEGSKA (reference sequence). The CDR3 covers 11 residues. CDR3 nucleotide sequence: TGCAGTGCTAGAGATAGCGGGGGGCAGTACTTC. The encoded protein is CSARDSGGQYF.

This clonotype was detected a few times. The rearrangement uses TRBV19 and TRBJ2-2; D unclear. V lost 6 bases to trimming and J lost 9 bases, with 11 bases between them. Germline loops: CDR1 LNHDA, CDR2 SQIVND (reference sequence). The CDR3 is made up of 12 amino acids. The CDR3: CASSNTPRELFF. CDR3 nucleotide sequence: TGTGCCAGTAGCAATACCCCCCGGGAGCTGTTTTTT.

This clonotype was observed a handful of times. The CDR3 region has the DNA TGTGCCAGCAGCCCAAGAAGTCCGGGATTCCAGCCCCAGCATTTT. It codes for CASSPRSPGFQPQHF. This chain links TRBV4-2 with TRBJ1-5, with no clear D. V shed 4 bases and J shed 7 bases, with 17 bases lying between them. This CDR3 region has 15 residues. Germline V gives CDR1 LGHNA, CDR2 YNFKEQ.

The J gene is TRBJ2-7, the V gene TRBV11-2; D might be TRBD2 (5 bases). The CDR3 runs to 12 residues. V gave up 3 bases and J gave up 6 bases, with 9 bases separating them. Germline CDR1 and CDR2: SGHAT and FQNNGV. The CDR3: CASSFRDGEQYV. The CDR3 nucleotides read TGTGCCAGCAGCTTCCGGGATGGCGAGCAGTACGTC.

The genes are TRBV30 and TRBJ1-1, with 7 bases fitting TRBD1. This CDR3 spans 13 amino acids. CDR1 GTSNPN and CDR2 SVGIG come from the germline V gene (reference sequence). V trimming: 5 bases; J trimming: 3 bases; junction bases outside the gene matches: 6. CDR3 amino acids: CAWATGLDTEAFF. CDR3 DNA sequence: TGTGCCTGGGCGACAGGGTTGGACACTGAAGCTTTCTTT.

The chain joins TRBV20-1 to TRBJ1-5, with D possibly matching TRBD1 (6 bases). CDR3 size: 17 residues. Germline V gene sequence: CDR1 DFQATT, CDR2 SNEGSKA (reference sequence). V was cut by 4 bases and J by 3 bases, with 22 bases left in between. CDR3 loop: CSATIGGNRGFNQPQHF. In DNA form, the CDR3 reads TGCAGTGCTACAATAGGGGGAAATAGGGGGTTCAATCAGCCCCAGCATTTT.

This clonotype was counted only a few times. The rearrangement links TRBV5-1 to TRBJ2-2; D unresolved. The V gene lost 7 bases and the J gene lost 6 bases, with 16 bases spanning the gap. CDR1 and CDR2 (germline): SGHRS, YFSETQ. The CDR3 covers 14 residues. The CDR3 DNA reads TGCGCCAGCGGTTCCGCCTCCTTTGCCGGGGAGCTGTTTTTT. It specifies CASGSASFAGELFF.

In its sample, this clonotype was seen many times. The chain employs TRBV5-1 and TRBJ1-6; 7 bases are shared with TRBD1. Germline lookup yields CDR1 SGHRS and CDR2 YFSETQ. This CDR3 comprises 13 residues. V gave up 6 bases and J gave up 7 bases; unmatched junction bases: 4. CDR3 sequence: CASTRDSNSPLHF. CDR3 nucleotides: TGCGCCAGCACCCGGGACAGCAATTCACCCCTCCACTTT.

A few counts support this clonotype. The chain joins TRBV12-3 or TRBV12-4 to TRBJ2-1, with TRBD2 identical over 8 bases. The length of the CDR3 is 13 residues. The V segment lost 3 bases and the J segment 9 bases; nucleotides outside the gene matches: 4. The chain's CDR3 is CASSFRLASEQFF. The CDR3 DNA reads as TGTGCCAGCAGTTTCAGACTAGCGAGTGAGCAGTTCTTC.

The table lists this clonotype with many counts. The chain combines TRBV20-1 with TRBJ2-6; TRBD1 is a possible D gene (6 bases). Trimming stripped 6 bases from V and 5 bases from J, with 11 bases between. Germline assignment: CDR1 DFQATT and CDR2 SNEGSKA (reference sequence). The CDR3 contains 13 residues. The DNA for the CDR3 is TGCAGTGCGGACAGTGGAAGGGCCAACGTCCTGACTTTC. Translating gives CSADSGRANVLTF.

This clonotype was detected only a few times. The chain has TRBV11-2 and TRBJ2-7, with D perhaps matching TRBD1 (6 bases). The CDR3 has 16 residues. V lost 4 bases and J 6 bases, leaving 22 bases between the germline ends. Germline V gene sequence: CDR1 SGHAT, CDR2 FQNNGV. The CDR3 loop reads CASSSEQGKGPGEQYV. The CDR3 bases are TGTGCCAGCAGCTCAGAACAGGGAAAAGGGCCGGGCGAGCAGTACGTC.

This clonotype was seen more than once but under ten times. The CDR3 sequence is CASLRGSYEQYF. For the CDR3, the DNA is TGTGCCAGCCTCCGGGGCTCCTACGAGCAGTACTTC. V and J are TRBV6-6 and TRBJ2-7, with a weak D call TRBD2 (5 bases). The germline V gene encodes CDR1 MNHNY and CDR2 SVGAGI (reference sequence). Trimming left V 8 bases short and J 0 bases short, with 8 bases between. This CDR3 comprises 12 residues.

V usage is TRBV20-1 and J usage is TRBJ2-3; D remains unclear. V shed 6 bases and J shed 3 bases, with 19 bases lying between them. Looked up from germline, CDR1 is DFQATT and CDR2 is SNEGSKA (reference sequence). The CDR3 spans 15 residues. The CDR3 sequence is CSATPLNSGTDTQYF. The CDR3 DNA is TGCAGTGCGACCCCGCTGAACTCGGGTACAGATACGCAGTATTTT.

This sequence joins TRBV3-1 and TRBJ2-1, with D perhaps TRBD1 (6 bases). Trimming removed 0 bases at V and 4 bases at J, with 13 bases between. Per germline, CDR1 LGHDT and CDR2 YNNKEL (reference sequence). The CDR3 loop spans 16 amino acids. In DNA form, the CDR3 reads TGTGCCAGCAGCCAAGAAGGGGGTCAGTGGTACAATGAGCAGTTCTTC. Translating gives CASSQEGGQWYNEQFF.

This clonotype was counted many times. The chain combines TRBV7-9 with TRBJ2-2; 10 bases fit TRBD2. Germline trimming cut 5 bases from V and 7 bases from J; bases unmatched to any gene: 10. Germline values: CDR1 SEHNR, CDR2 FQNEAQ (reference sequence). CDR3 length equals 16 residues. CDR3 sequence reads: CASSPQPSGGIGELFF. The CDR3, as DNA: TGTGCCAGCAGCCCCCAGCCTAGCGGGGGAATCGGGGAGCTGTTTTTT.

This clonotype showed up just a few times. The chain combines TRBV5-6 with TRBJ1-1; TRBD1 might be the D (5 bases). This CDR3 region has 13 residues. V was pared by 4 bases and J by 5 bases, with 12 bases between. Looked up from germline, CDR1 is SGHDT and CDR2 is YYEEEE. The CDR3: CASSEGWRTEAFF. The CDR3 DNA reads TGTGCCAGCAGCGAGGGGTGGCGGACTGAAGCTTTCTTT.

This clonotype was seen a few times. The chain carries TRBV20-1 and TRBJ2-7, with D hard to call. The ends were cut back, 2 bases at V and 7 bases at J, with 9 bases in the middle. Germline CDR1 and CDR2: DFQATT and SNEGSKA (reference sequence). The CDR3 sequence is 11 residues long. For the CDR3, the DNA is TGCAGTGCTAGACTGTCTACTGAGCAGTACTTC. It codes for CSARLSTEQYF.